Shown below are 13 T cell receptor beta chains from a single sample sequenced in a study of cytomegalovirus exposure and HLA in healthy donors. Both 60 Vbeta primers and 13 Jbeta primers went into the PCR. Clones were read by immunoSEQ multiplex PCR, and TCRdb kept only the in-frame ones, dropping some. The sample records about 200,000 clones, 77% being singletons. Sequences were obtained from PBMCs. The source of these receptors is a woman aged 25 to 39 in good health and CMV-seropositive.

This clone was counted a single time. V usage is TRBV28 and J usage is TRBJ2-2; a possible D gene is TRBD1 (6 bases). The CDR3 runs to 19 residues. Trimming left V 4 bases short and J 4 bases short, with 25 bases between. The germline gives CDR1 MDHEN, CDR2 SYDVKM. This CDR3 reads CASSSGLGRGQRFTGELFF. The CDR3 coding sequence is TGTGCCAGCAGTTCGGGGCTGGGGAGAGGACAGCGGTTCACCGGGGAGCTGTTTTTT.

The J gene is TRBJ1-2, the V gene TRBV7-9, with a possible D match to TRBD1 (6 bases). The germline V and J ends were trimmed by 4 bases and 4 bases, with 19 bases remaining between them. The CDR3 covers 16 residues. CDR1 SEHNR and CDR2 FQNEAQ come from the germline V gene (reference sequence). CDR3 in amino acids: CASSSTGQRLGYGYTF. The CDR3 DNA follows: TGTGCCAGCAGCTCGACAGGACAAAGGCTTGGCTATGGCTACACCTTC. The full variable domain, rest sourced from reference TRBV7-9 and TRBJ1-2, is DTGVSQNPRHKITKRGQNVTFRCDPISEHNRLYWYRQTLGQGPEFLTYFQNEAQLEKSRLLSDRFSAERPKGSFSTLEIQRTEQGDSAMYLCASSSTGQRLGYGYTFGSGTRLTVV.

The chain is built from TRBV5-1 and TRBJ2-5, with TRBD2 matching 7 bases. J lost 4 bases, V lost 0 bases, and 9 bases had no gene match. The CDR3 sequence is 16 residues long. CDR1 and CDR2 from the germline V gene are SGHRS and YFSETQ. DNA for the CDR3: TGCGCCAGCAGCTTGGGCCAGGCTAGCGGCAGAGAGACCCAGTACTTC. Its translation: CASSLGQASGRETQYF. The full variable domain, rest sourced from reference TRBV5-1 and TRBJ2-5, is KAGVTQTPRYLIKTRGQQVTLSCSPISGHRSVSWYQQTPGQGLQFLFEYFSETQRNKGNFPGRFSGRQFSNSRSEMNVSTLELGDSALYLCASSLGQASGRETQYFGPGTRLLVL.

The rearrangement links TRBV7-2 to TRBJ2-7, with a weak D call TRBD1 (5 bases). The CDR3 runs to 16 residues. Germline-derived CDR1 and CDR2 are SGHTA and FQGNSA. Trimming removed 5 bases from V and 0 bases from J, with 17 bases in between. The CDR3 is CASSPSRTLSSYEQYF. CDR3 nucleotides: TGTGCCAGCAGCCCCTCGAGGACATTGAGCTCCTACGAGCAGTACTTC.

V gene TRBV18 combines with J gene TRBJ2-6, with D perhaps TRBD2 (5 bases). The CDR3 has 14 residues. Trimming shortened V by 6 bases and J by 0 bases, and 6 bases separated the two germline ends. CDR1 KGHSH and CDR2 LQKENI come from the germline V gene. The CDR3 DNA reads as TGTGCCAGCTCCGGGATCTCTGGGGCCAACGTCCTGACTTTC. This sequence encodes CASSGISGANVLTF.

The V call is TRBV10-1, the J call TRBJ1-6; possibly TRBD1 for D (6 bases). The CDR3 length is 18 residues. Germline V gives CDR1 WNHNN, CDR2 SYGVQD (reference sequence). Between the trimmed V and J ends, which lost 4 bases and 2 bases, there was a span of 18 bases. CDR3 amino acids: CASSGAPTDRPYNSPLHF. CDR3 DNA sequence: TGCGCCAGCAGTGGGGCGCCGACCGACAGGCCCTATAATTCACCCCTCCACTTT.

V usage is TRBV9 and J usage is TRBJ2-6, with 8 positions matching TRBD1. V shed 3 bases, J shed 4 bases, and the junction held 9 bases outside the gene matches. CDR1 SGDLS and CDR2 YYNGEE come from the germline V gene. The CDR3 is 17 amino acids. CDR3 bases: TGTGCCAGCAGCGGAGGGACAGGCCGGTCAGGGGCCAACGTCCTGACTTTC. Its translation: CASSGGTGRSGANVLTF.

This clone has only a few counts. The rearrangement uses TRBV7-2 and TRBJ2-1, with TRBD2 matching over 10 bases. The junction had 3 bases not matched to a gene; V was cut back by 4 bases and J by 6 bases. This CDR3 has 14 amino acids. Per germline, CDR1 SGHTA and CDR2 FQGNSA. As DNA, the CDR3 is TGTGCCAGCAGCTCCCGGACTAGCGGCAATGAGCAGTTCTTC. It yields the protein CASSSRTSGNEQFF.

The chain joins TRBV5-6 to TRBJ2-2; D is uncertain. The CDR3 runs 15 residues. Trimming stripped 2 bases from V and 1 base from J, with 9 bases between. CDR1 and CDR2 (germline): SGHDT, YYEEEE. The CDR3, as DNA: TGTGCCAGCAGCTTACGGAGCCTGAACACCGGGGAGCTGTTTTTT. This sequence encodes CASSLRSLNTGELFF.

This clone was seen more than once but under ten times. The CDR3 is CATSRDGGGYTF. Here the CDR3 DNA reads TGTGCCACCAGCAGAGATGGAGGAGGCTACACCTTC. V and J are TRBV15 and TRBJ1-2; unclear D gene. Germline loops: CDR1 LNHNV, CDR2 YYDKDF (reference sequence). The CDR3 loop spans 12 amino acids. The V end lost 0 bases, the J end lost 8 bases, and 7 bases lay between the germline ends.

The chain couples TRBV5-4 to TRBJ2-5, with TRBD2 matching 10 bases. V lost 1 base and J lost 3; bases outside the gene matches: 3. The CDR3 length is 15 residues. In germline, CDR1 is SGHNT, CDR2 YYREEE (reference sequence). This CDR3 reads CASSLTSGIEETQYF. The CDR3 bases are TGTGCCAGCAGCTTGACTAGCGGGATAGAAGAGACCCAGTACTTC.

V usage is TRBV28 and J usage is TRBJ1-2; D is uncertain. Germline CDR1 and CDR2: MDHEN and SYDVKM. V was shortened by 6 bases and J by 2 bases, with 7 bases between the two germline ends. The CDR3 sequence is 12 residues long. The CDR3 DNA is TGTGCCAGCAGGCTTCTAAACTATGGCTACACCTTC. Amino acids: CASRLLNYGYTF.

This clone was detected a few times. This chain uses TRBV5-4 with TRBJ2-1; D possibly corresponds to TRBD1 (6 bases). This CDR3 has 13 residues. The V end was cut by 4 bases, the J end by 4 bases, with 9 bases between. Germline values: CDR1 SGHNT, CDR2 YYREEE (reference sequence). The DNA of the CDR3 is TGTGCCAGCAGCACGGACAGTTACAATGAGCAGTTCTTC. Its protein is CASSTDSYNEQFF.